The source of this T cell receptor beta chain is a study of cytomegalovirus exposure and HLA in healthy donors. General observations from the study: Among the sequence variants, a highly shared cluster was likely an artifact of sequencing.

A note on this clone: Its antigen is not identified.

The CDR3 totals 15 residues. Trimming pared 4 bases from V and 2 bases from J, leaving 16 bases between. The V gene's germline CDR1 is SGHRS and CDR2 YFSETQ. The PCR used 60 Vbeta and 13 Jbeta primers. This table comes from immunoSEQ multiplex PCR, and its TCRdb copy is limited to in-frame clones, with some not included. The sample lists 100,000 or so clones; approximately 81% were seen once. The TCR sequence derives from a man younger than 40 in good health and CMV-seronegative. The chain recombines TRBV5-1 with TRBJ2-7; no definite D call. Sequenced input: PBMCs. The CDR3 DNA follows: TGCGCCAGCAGCCCCGAAACGGTGGGCCCCTACGAGCAGTACTTC. Its protein product is CASSPETVGPYEQYF.